The clone carrying this TCR beta chain was picked up one time. The CDR3 length is 14 residues. Germline lookup yields CDR1 DFQATT and CDR2 SNEGSKA (reference sequence). Trimming stripped 2 bases from V and 3 bases from J, with 13 bases between. This specimen belongs to a study of Graves' ophthalmopathy and Graves' hyperthyroidism. Excluded were patients with other autoimmune diseases, uncontrolled infections, pregnancy or lactation. Using RNA transcripts, the TCR beta CDR3 regions were amplified. RT-PCR in the first round used HTBI primers; a second-round multiplex PCR followed. TCRdb fed the multiplex PCR reads into MiXCR, producing one record per CDR3 protein. The sample yields just over 400,000 distinct CDR3 sequences, roughly 20% seen once.

Sequencing used peripheral blood. The receptor's source is a woman aged 18-29 years with stable Graves' hyperthyroidism. The rearrangement joins TRBV20-1 to TRBJ1-1, with unresolved D. CDR3 sequence: CSARRDPGDTEAFF. DNA of the CDR3: TGCAGTGCTAGACGCGACCCAGGCGACACTGAAGCTTTCTTT.